The rows below give T cell receptor beta chains drawn from one sample of a study of cytomegalovirus exposure and HLA in healthy donors. Libraries were prepared by immunoSEQ multiplex PCR; TCRdb keeps only in-frame clonotypes and omits some of them. The sample yields over 200,000 clones, approximately 84% seen once. The sample was PBMCs. All receptors derive from a woman aged 40 to 50 in good health and CMV-seronegative. Both conserved end residues are part of each CDR3. Fields, in order: D gene, clone size, J gene, V gene, CDR3 DNA, CDR3 protein. A D gene is named only where the DNA matches it firmly. Not every row has a clone size; where given, it reads once, few, many or a size class.

NA NA TRBJ1-4 TRBV6-5 TGTGCCAGCAGCCAACGGGGGGCAACTAATGAAAAACTGTTTTTT CASSQRGATNEKLFF
NA NA TRBJ1-1 TRBV30 TGTGCCTGGAGCTCAGGGGTTGACACTGAAGCTTTCTTT CAWSSGVDTEAFF
TRBD1 NA TRBJ2-5 TRBV19 TGTGCCAGTAGTAGGCAGGGGGTTGAGACCCAGTACTTC CASSRQGVETQYF
NA NA TRBJ2-5 TRBV10-3 TGTGCCATCAGTGAGGACAGCCAAGAGACCCAGTACTTC CAISEDSQETQYF
TRBD1 once TRBJ1-6 TRBV6-6 TGTGCCAGCACCCCGACAGGGGGCTATAATTCACCCCTCCACTTT CASTPTGGYNSPLHF
TRBD1 NA TRBJ2-7 TRBV6-1 TGTGCCAGCAGTGAAGCGGGGACAGGGCGCGAGCAGTACTTC CASSEAGTGREQYF
NA NA TRBJ1-5 TRBV19 TGTGCCAGTAGTATTATTTCTAGCAATCAGCCCCAGCATTTT CASSIISSNQPQHF
TRBD2 NA TRBJ2-5 TRBV6-4 TGTGCCAGCAGTGTGGGAGCGGGGGCCGGGGAGACCCAGTACTTC CASSVGAGAGETQYF
TRBD1 NA TRBJ2-2 TRBV5-4 TGTGCCAGCAGCTTGAAATTGGGACAGGTCCCCGGGGAGCTGTTTTTT CASSLKLGQVPGELFF
NA NA TRBJ1-1 TRBV5-6 TGTGCCAGCAGCTCCTATTCGAACACTGAAGCTTTCTTT CASSSYSNTEAFF
TRBD2 many TRBJ2-1 TRBV7-3 TGTGCCAGCAGCTTCGGGGGGGCCTACAATGAGCAGTTCTTC CASSFGGAYNEQFF
TRBD2 NA TRBJ2-4 TRBV7-8 TGTGCCAGCAGCTTGAGACTAGCGAACATTCAGTACTTC CASSLRLANIQYF
TRBD2 NA TRBJ2-1 TRBV4-2 TGTGCCAGCAGCCAAGAAACCCAGCGGGGCGTAGCACACAATGAGCAGTTCTTC CASSQETQRGVAHNEQFF
TRBD2 NA TRBJ2-1 TRBV10-1 TGCGCCAGCAAAGATCTAGCGGGGTGTGTAAATGAGCAGTTCTTC CASKDLAGCVNEQFF
NA NA TRBJ2-3 TRBV7-6 TGTGCCAGCAGCTTAGTGGTCGGGGGAACAGATACGCAGTATTTT CASSLVVGGTDTQYF
NA NA TRBJ1-1 TRBV28 TGTGCCAGCACGGCTACAGGGCGCGAAGCTTTCTTT CASTATGREAFF
NA NA TRBJ2-7 TRBV7-2 TGTGCCAGCAGCAGTCGGGACTCCAGAGAGCAGTACTTC CASSSRDSREQYF
NA few TRBJ1-2 TRBV30 TGTGCCGGACGGGGTCGAGGCTACACCTTC CAGRGRGYTF
NA NA TRBJ1-6 TRBV2 TGTGCCAGCAGTGGACCGAGGAGCTCCTATAATTCACCCCTCCACTTT CASSGPRSSYNSPLHF
TRBD1 NA TRBJ2-7 TRBV5-1 TGCGCCAGCAGCTTGGTGGGGACAGGGAACAACCACGAGCAGTACTTC CASSLVGTGNNHEQYF
TRBD1 NA TRBJ2-7 TRBV30 TGTGCCTGGACCACGCTAGGGACAGGGGTCAACGAGCAGTACTTC CAWTTLGTGVNEQYF
NA once TRBJ2-5 TRBV5-1 TGCGCCAGCAGCCTGACCGGGACACATCACCAAGAGACCCAGTACTTC CASSLTGTHHQETQYF
TRBD2 NA TRBJ2-7 TRBV7-2 TGTGCCAGCAGCCCGACTAGCGGGGGGGGAAGCTCCTACGAGCAGTACTTC CASSPTSGGGSSYEQYF
NA NA TRBJ2-2 TRBV19 TGTGCCAGTAGTATTAAAGTGGGAGGAACCGGGGAGCTGTTTTTT CASSIKVGGTGELFF
NA NA TRBJ1-4 TRBV30 TGTGCCTGGAGTGCACCTTTGGGCCTTAATGAAAAACTGTTTTTT CAWSAPLGLNEKLFF
NA few TRBJ1-6 TRBV2 TGTGCCAGCAGTGATTGGGGCCGAGATAATTCACCCCTCCACTTT CASSDWGRDNSPLHF
NA NA TRBJ1-6 TRBV30 TGTGCCTGGAGTACCATTACGAGTCCCACCTATAATTCACCCCTCCACTTT CAWSTITSPTYNSPLHF
NA NA TRBJ1-1 TRBV9 TGTGCCAGCAGCGTAACCCCCAGGGGCAACACTGAAGCTTTCTTT CASSVTPRGNTEAFF
NA NA TRBJ1-5 TRBV28 TGTGCCAGCAGTTTTCAGGGGAGTAGCAATCAGCCCCAGCATTTT CASSFQGSSNQPQHF
NA NA TRBJ2-7 TRBV5-6 TGTGCCAGCAGCCATGCTGCAGGGGACGAGCAGTACTTC CASSHAAGDEQYF
TRBD1 few TRBJ2-6 TRBV19 TGTGCCAGTAGTACACAGGGGACTGGGGCCAACGTCCTGACTTTC CASSTQGTGANVLTF
NA NA TRBJ1-3 TRBV29-1 TGCAGCGTAACCGAGGACACCATATATTTT CSVTEDTIYF
TRBD1 NA TRBJ1-6 TRBV5-1 TGCGCCAGCAGCTTGATAGGGGGCGATAATTCACCCCTCCACTTT CASSLIGGDNSPLHF
TRBD2 once TRBJ2-7 TRBV7-9 TGTGCCAGCAGCTTATCCACGGCGCGGGGGTACGAGCAGTACTTC CASSLSTARGYEQYF
NA NA TRBJ2-7 TRBV30 TGTGCCTGGTCCACCAGGGATCGGAACGAGCAGTACTTC CAWSTRDRNEQYF
NA NA TRBJ2-3 TRBV9 TGTGCCAGCAGCGTAGAAACGGGCACAGATACGCAGTATTTT CASSVETGTDTQYF
TRBD2 NA TRBJ2-7 TRBV7-2 TGTGCCAGCAGCTTGCGTCCCGGGACTAGCTTAACAGACGAGCAGTACTTC CASSLRPGTSLTDEQYF
NA few TRBJ1-4 TRBV5-1 TGCGCCAGCAGCTTGGATACTCAGGGGATGAAACTGTTTTTT CASSLDTQGMKLFF
NA NA TRBJ1-3 TRBV7-2 TGTGCCAGCAGCTCAAGGACTGTCAGCTCTGGAAACACCATATATTTT CASSSRTVSSGNTIYF
NA NA TRBJ2-2 TRBV6-5 TGTGCCGGCCAGGGGAACACCGGGGAGCTGTTTTTT CAGQGNTGELFF
NA NA TRBJ2-1 TRBV13 TGTGCCAGCAGCTTAGGTGGGGGCAGGGTTATGGATGAGCAGTTCTTC CASSLGGGRVMDEQFF
NA few TRBJ2-4 TRBV9 TGTGCCAGCAGCGGCCGATTGGGGGCCGGGCCCAAAAACATTCAGTACTTC CASSGRLGAGPKNIQYF
TRBD1 NA TRBJ1-2 TRBV6-1 TGTGCCAACCGCGAACAGGGGAGGAATGGCTACACCTTC CANREQGRNGYTF
NA NA TRBJ1-5 TRBV30 TGTGCCTGCGTCGGGGGAAGAGGTCAGCCCCAGCATTTT CACVGGRGQPQHF
TRBD1 NA TRBJ2-7 TRBV13 TGTGCCAGCAGCTTGGGACAGCGAGCCTACGAGCAGTACTTC CASSLGQRAYEQYF
NA NA TRBJ1-2 TRBV15 TGTGCCACCAGCCCAGGCGGGCACGGTAACTATGGCTACACCTTC CATSPGGHGNYGYTF
NA NA TRBJ1-2 TRBV2 TGTGCCAGCAGTGCCTCAGGGCGGACCTATGGCTACACCTTC CASSASGRTYGYTF
NA NA TRBJ2-7 TRBV19 TGTGCCAGTAGTCTGGGTCTAGGAGTTTACGAGCAGTACTTC CASSLGLGVYEQYF
NA NA TRBJ2-7 TRBV2 TGTGCCAGCCTGCCCCACATCTCGCCAGGGGAGCAGTACTTC CASLPHISPGEQYF
TRBD1 once TRBJ1-6 TRBV4-2 TGTGCCAGCAGCCAGACAAAGGGACAGGGTTTTTCACCCCTCCACTTT CASSQTKGQGFSPLHF
TRBD2 NA TRBJ2-5 TRBV7-7 TGTGCTAGCAGCCCCCCGGGACTAGCGGGGACGTACCAAGAGACCCAGTACTTC CASSPPGLAGTYQETQYF
TRBD2 NA TRBJ2-5 TRBV12-5 TGTGCTAGTGGTTTGGGAAGCGGGGGGGTAGAGACCCAGTACTTC CASGLGSGGVETQYF
NA NA TRBJ2-7 TRBV11-1 TGTGCCAGCAGCAGCGGGACACCCTACGAGCGGTACTTC CASSSGTPYERYF
TRBD2 NA TRBJ2-3 TRBV5-1 TGCGCCAGCAGCTTGAGTAGCGGGGGGGCGACAGATACGCAGTATTTT CASSLSSGGATDTQYF
NA NA TRBJ1-1 TRBV6-6 TGTGCCAGCAGTTACGGTAGGCGTCAGGGGTCCACTGAAGCTTTCTTT CASSYGRRQGSTEAFF